This is a list of T cell receptor beta chains from one sample in a study of early T cells in non-severe SARS-CoV-2 infection. TCRdb used MiXCR to reprocess the 5' RACE reads, holding one entry per CDR3 protein. The sample lists just over 25,000 distinct CDR3 sequences; around 4% were seen once. Sequenced material: whole blood. The receptors come from an adult who was a healthcare worker with PCR-confirmed SARS-CoV-2 infection or an uninfected control (not recorded which). Each CDR3 is given with its conserved first and last residue. A D gene is named only where the DNA matches it firmly. For some rows the clone size is stated as once, few or many, or as a class when expanded; others skip it.

TRBJ2-2 many TRBV27 TRBD1 CASSFTSTGVDTGELFF TGTGCCAGCAGTTTTACCTCGACAGGGGTGGACACCGGGGAGCTGTTTTTT
TRBJ2-7 many TRBV28 TRBD1 CASSLRQGVSYEQYF TGTGCCAGCAGTTTAAGACAGGGTGTCTCCTACGAGCAGTACTTC
TRBJ1-1 many TRBV29-1 . CSAGGGNTEAFF TGCAGCGCGGGAGGGGGAAACACTGAAGCTTTCTTT
TRBJ1-6 . TRBV20-1 TRBD1 CSARPMDRGYNSPLHF TGCAGTGCTAGGCCCATGGACAGGGGTTATAATTCACCCCTCCACTTT
TRBJ1-5 many TRBV5-1 . CASSLGSNQPQHF TGCGCCAGCAGCTTGGGTAGCAATCAGCCCCAGCATTTT
TRBJ2-7 . TRBV3-1 . CASSQGQGITYEQYF TGTGCCAGCAGCCAAGGGCAGGGTATTACCTACGAGCAGTACTTC
TRBJ1-5 many TRBV4-1 . CASSQDRDQPQHF TGCGCCAGCAGCCAAGATCGGGATCAGCCCCAGCATTTT
TRBJ2-1 . TRBV20-1 TRBD2 CSAERTSGAYNEQFF TGCAGTGCTGAAAGGACTAGCGGGGCTTACAATGAGCAGTTCTTC
TRBJ2-7 . TRBV3-1 . CASSQGQSSYEQYF TGTGCCAGCAGCCAAGGTCAGTCGTCCTACGAGCAGTACTTC
TRBJ2-1 many TRBV24-1 TRBD2 CATSDAAGGSYNEQFF TGTGCCACCAGTGACGCAGCGGGGGGCTCCTACAATGAGCAGTTCTTC
TRBJ1-5 many TRBV29-1 . CSVSDSSNQPQHF TGCAGCGTTTCCGACAGCAGCAATCAGCCCCAGCATTTT
TRBJ2-7 many TRBV28 . CASSLAQQNEQYF TGTGCCAGCAGTTTGGCACAGCAAAACGAGCAGTACTTC
TRBJ2-2 few TRBV25-1 TRBD1 CASSSGTGTSTGELFF TGTGCCAGCAGTTCCGGGACAGGGACTTCCACCGGGGAGCTGTTTTTT
TRBJ2-1 . TRBV11-2 . CASSLVFVNYNEQFF TGTGCCAGCAGCTTAGTGTTTGTGAACTACAATGAGCAGTTCTTC
TRBJ1-1 medium-sized TRBV24-1 . CATGGEGTEAFF TGTGCCACCGGCGGGGAAGGCACTGAAGCTTTCTTT
TRBJ2-7 many TRBV5-1 . CASSSQGRTYEQYF TGCGCCAGCAGCTCACAGGGACGGACCTACGAGCAGTACTTC
TRBJ1-5 many TRBV6-6 . CASLPGYSNQPQHF TGTGCCAGCTTACCAGGGTATAGCAATCAGCCCCAGCATTTT
TRBJ2-2 . TRBV20-1 . CSARRRTNTGELFF TGCAGTGCTAGGAGGAGAACGAACACCGGGGAGCTGTTTTTT
TRBJ2-2 many TRBV10-3 TRBD2 CATRLANTGELFF TGTGCCACCAGACTAGCTAACACCGGGGAGCTGTTTTTT
TRBJ2-7 many TRBV7-9 . CASTPEGYNQYEQYF TGTGCCAGCACCCCAGAAGGGTATAACCAATACGAGCAGTACTTC
TRBJ2-3 . TRBV7-2 TRBD2 CASSLAGARTDTQYF TGTGCCAGCAGCCTAGCGGGAGCAAGAACAGATACGCAGTATTTT
TRBJ1-4 many TRBV29-1 TRBD1 CSVTDRGAEKLFF TGCAGCGTTACCGACAGGGGAGCAGAAAAACTGTTTTTT
TRBJ1-2 . TRBV3-1 . CASSQDSPAGYTF TGTGCCAGCAGCCAAGATAGTCCTGCGGGCTACACCTTC
TRBJ2-2 few TRBV7-2 . CASSLAEQGTGELFF TGTGCCAGCAGCTTAGCGGAACAGGGCACCGGGGAGCTGTTTTTT
TRBJ1-4 . TRBV4-3 . CASSLDLSTNEKLFF TGCGCCAGCAGCTTAGACCTGTCGACTAATGAAAAACTGTTTTTT
TRBJ1-1 many TRBV6-1 . CASSVMPNTEAFF TGTGCCAGCAGTGTAATGCCGAACACTGAAGCTTTCTTT
TRBJ2-7 . TRBV28 TRBD2 CASSLAGVAGVFYEQYF TGTGCCAGCAGTTTGGCTGGGGTAGCGGGAGTGTTCTACGAGCAGTACTTC
TRBJ1-1 few TRBV19 . CASSIDLGVVTFF TGTGCCAGTAGTATAGACCTTGGCGTTGTGACTTTCTTT
TRBJ2-5 many TRBV4-3 TRBD2 CASSQDRGLAGGPGETQYF TGCGCCAGCAGCCAAGATCGGGGACTAGCGGGAGGGCCAGGAGAGACCCAGTACTTC